This TCR beta chain was sequenced in a study of a mutant IDH1 vaccine in newly diagnosed glioma. Turning to the study itself: The vaccination schedule gave patients eight doses in weeks 1, 3, 5, 7, 11, 15, 19 and 23. Every participant had undergone radiotherapy, temozolomide, or both before, and most underwent both. Overall study results and limits: Immune responses arising from the vaccine appeared in around 92% of patients.

The CDR3 is 14 amino acids. Germline CDR1 LNHDA, CDR2 SQIVND (reference sequence). Trimming removed 1 base from V and 8 bases from J; junction bases left unmatched: 5. Here immunoSEQ multiplex PCR was the method, and the copy in TCRdb shows in-frame clones only, minus some. The table records approximately 43,000 clones, about four fifths of them present only once. Time point in this sample: week 23, last vaccination. Vaccination comprised doses that each held 300 ug of mutant IDH1 20-mer peptide, plus topical imiquimod. Turning to this clone: The antigen is not known.

The sample consisted of PBMCs, taken from a glioma patient whose treatment included an IDH1 peptide vaccine. The source of this sequence is a woman in her thirties or forties with glioma. Some clones in this sample may be carry-over from other donors' samples. This chain uses TRBV19 with TRBJ2-7; 10 bases line up with TRBD1. CDR3 sequence reads: CASSIAGTGEKQYF. CDR3 DNA: TGTGCCAGTAGTATAGCCGGGACAGGGGAAAAGCAGTACTTC.